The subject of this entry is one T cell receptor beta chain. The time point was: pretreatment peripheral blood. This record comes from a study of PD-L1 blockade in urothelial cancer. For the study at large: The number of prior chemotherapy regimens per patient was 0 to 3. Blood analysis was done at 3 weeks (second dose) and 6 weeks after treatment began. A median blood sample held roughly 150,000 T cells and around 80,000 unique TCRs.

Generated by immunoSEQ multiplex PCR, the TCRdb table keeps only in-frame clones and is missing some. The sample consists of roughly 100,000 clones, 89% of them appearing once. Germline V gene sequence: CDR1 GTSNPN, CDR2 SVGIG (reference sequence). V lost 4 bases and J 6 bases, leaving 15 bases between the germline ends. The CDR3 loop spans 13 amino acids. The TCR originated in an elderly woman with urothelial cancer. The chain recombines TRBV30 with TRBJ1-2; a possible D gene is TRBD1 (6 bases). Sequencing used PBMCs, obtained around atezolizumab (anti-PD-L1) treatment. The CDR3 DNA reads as TGTGCCTGGACTTTCGGCAGGGGAAATGGCTACACCTTC. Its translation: CAWTFGRGNGYTF.